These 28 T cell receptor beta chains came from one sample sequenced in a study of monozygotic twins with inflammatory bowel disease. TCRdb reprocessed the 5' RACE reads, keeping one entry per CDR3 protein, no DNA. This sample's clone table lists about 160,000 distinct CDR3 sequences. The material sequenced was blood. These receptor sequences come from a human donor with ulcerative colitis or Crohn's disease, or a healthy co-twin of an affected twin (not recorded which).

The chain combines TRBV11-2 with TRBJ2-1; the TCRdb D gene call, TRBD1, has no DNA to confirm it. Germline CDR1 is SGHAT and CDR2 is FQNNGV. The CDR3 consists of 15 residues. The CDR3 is CASSLGRDWNNEQFF. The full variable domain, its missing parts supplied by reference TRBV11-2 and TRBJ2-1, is EAGVAQSPRYKIIEKRQSVAFWCNPISGHATLYWYQQILGQGPKLLIQFQNNGVVDDSQLPKDRFSAERLKGVDSTLKIQPAKLEDSAVYLCASSLGRDWNNEQFFGPGTRLTVL.

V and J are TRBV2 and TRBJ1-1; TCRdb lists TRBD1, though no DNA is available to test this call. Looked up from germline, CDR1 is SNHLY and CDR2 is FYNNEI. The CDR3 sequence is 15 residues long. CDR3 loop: CASTVTGYMNTEAFF. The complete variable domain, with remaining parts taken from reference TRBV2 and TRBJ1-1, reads EPEVTQTPSHQVTQMGQEVILRCVPISNHLYFYWYRQILGQKVEFLVSFYNNEISEKSEIFDDQFSVERPDGSNFTLKIRSTKLEDSAMYFCASTVTGYMNTEAFFGQGTRLTVV.

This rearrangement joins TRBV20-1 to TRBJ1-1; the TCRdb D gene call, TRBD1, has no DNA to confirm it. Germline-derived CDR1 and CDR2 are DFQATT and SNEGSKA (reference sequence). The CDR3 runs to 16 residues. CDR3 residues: CSARGAGLGENTEAFF.

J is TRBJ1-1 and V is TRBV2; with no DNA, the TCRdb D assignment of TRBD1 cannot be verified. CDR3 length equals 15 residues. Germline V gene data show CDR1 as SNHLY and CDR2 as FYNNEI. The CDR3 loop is CASRAQGIGNTEAFF. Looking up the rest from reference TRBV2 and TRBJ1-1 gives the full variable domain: EPEVTQTPSHQVTQMGQEVILRCVPISNHLYFYWYRQILGQKVEFLVSFYNNEISEKSEIFDDQFSVERPDGSNFTLKIRSTKLEDSAMYFCASRAQGIGNTEAFFGQGTRLTVV.

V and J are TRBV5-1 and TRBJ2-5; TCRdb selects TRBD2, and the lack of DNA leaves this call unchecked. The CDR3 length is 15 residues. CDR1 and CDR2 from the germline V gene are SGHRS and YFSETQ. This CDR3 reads CASSPGTSGGIPQYF.

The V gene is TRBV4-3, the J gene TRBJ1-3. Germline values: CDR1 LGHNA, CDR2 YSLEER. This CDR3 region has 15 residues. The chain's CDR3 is CASSQDGSSGNTIYF.

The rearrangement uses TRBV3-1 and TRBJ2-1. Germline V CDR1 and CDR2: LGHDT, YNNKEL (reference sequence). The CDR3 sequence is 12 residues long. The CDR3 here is CASSPIDNEQFF.

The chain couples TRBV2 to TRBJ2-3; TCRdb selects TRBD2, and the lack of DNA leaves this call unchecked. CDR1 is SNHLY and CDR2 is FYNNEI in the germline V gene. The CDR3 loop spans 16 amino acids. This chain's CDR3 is CASRKSGALGTDTQYF.

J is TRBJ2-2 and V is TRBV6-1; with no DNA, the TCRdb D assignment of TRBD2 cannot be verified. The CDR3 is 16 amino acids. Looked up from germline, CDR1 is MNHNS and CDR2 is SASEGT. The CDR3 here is CASTGAMSKNTGELFF.

The CDR3 region is CASSPLNEGAFNYGYTF. The chain is built from TRBV18 and TRBJ1-2; TCRdb selects TRBD1, and the lack of DNA leaves this call unchecked. This CDR3 contains 17 residues. Germline CDR1 is KGHSH and CDR2 is LQKENI.

The CDR3 spells CASSLSGSPETQYF. The rearrangement uses TRBV3-1 and TRBJ2-5; TCRdb lists TRBD1, though no DNA is available to test this call. CDR1 and CDR2 (germline): LGHDT, YNNKEL (reference sequence). This CDR3 has 14 residues.

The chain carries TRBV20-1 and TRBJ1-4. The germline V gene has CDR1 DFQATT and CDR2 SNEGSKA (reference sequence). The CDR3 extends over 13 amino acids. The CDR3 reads CSARDINNEKLFF.

The CDR3 spells CASSPGHNEQFF. The chain recombines TRBV18 with TRBJ2-1. This CDR3 contains 12 residues. Germline V lookup: CDR1 KGHSH, CDR2 LQKENI.

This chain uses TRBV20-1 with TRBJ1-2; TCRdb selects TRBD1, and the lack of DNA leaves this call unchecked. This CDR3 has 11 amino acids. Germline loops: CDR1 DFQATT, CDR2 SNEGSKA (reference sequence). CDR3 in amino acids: CSADRGFGYTF.

CDR3: CASREPGQGYNEQFF. J is TRBJ2-1 and V is TRBV2; TCRdb proposes TRBD1, but this gene call is untestable without DNA. Germline V gene data show CDR1 as SNHLY and CDR2 as FYNNEI. The CDR3 loop spans 15 amino acids. Full variable domain (remainder filled in from reference TRBV2 and TRBJ2-1): EPEVTQTPSHQVTQMGQEVILRCVPISNHLYFYWYRQILGQKVEFLVSFYNNEISEKSEIFDDQFSVERPDGSNFTLKIRSTKLEDSAMYFCASREPGQGYNEQFFGPGTRLTVL.

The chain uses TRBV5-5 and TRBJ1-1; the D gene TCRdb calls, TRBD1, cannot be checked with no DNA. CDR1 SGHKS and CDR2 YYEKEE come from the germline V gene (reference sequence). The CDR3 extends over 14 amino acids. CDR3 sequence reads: CASSWGQGTTEAFF.

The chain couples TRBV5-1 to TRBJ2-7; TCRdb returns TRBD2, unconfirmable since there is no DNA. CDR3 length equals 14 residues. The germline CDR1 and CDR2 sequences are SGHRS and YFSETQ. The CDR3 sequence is CASSLEPTRYEQYF.

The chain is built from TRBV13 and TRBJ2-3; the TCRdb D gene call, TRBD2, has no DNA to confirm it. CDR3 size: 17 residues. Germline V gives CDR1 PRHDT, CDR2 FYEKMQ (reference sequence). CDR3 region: CASSLMASGSIRDTQYF.

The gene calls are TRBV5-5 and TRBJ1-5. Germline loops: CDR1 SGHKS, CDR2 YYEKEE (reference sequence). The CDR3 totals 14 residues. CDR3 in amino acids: CASSFGGSNQPQHF.

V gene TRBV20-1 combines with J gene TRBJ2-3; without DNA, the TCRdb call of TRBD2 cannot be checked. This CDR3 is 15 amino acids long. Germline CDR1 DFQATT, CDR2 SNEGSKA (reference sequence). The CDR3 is CSAPTSSHGADTQYF.

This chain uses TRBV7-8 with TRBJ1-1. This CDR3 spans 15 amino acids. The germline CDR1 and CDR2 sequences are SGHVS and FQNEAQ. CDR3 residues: CASSLELRMNTEAFF.

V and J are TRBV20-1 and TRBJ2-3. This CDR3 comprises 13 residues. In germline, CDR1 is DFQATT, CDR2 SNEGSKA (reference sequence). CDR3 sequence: CSARLASTDTQYF.

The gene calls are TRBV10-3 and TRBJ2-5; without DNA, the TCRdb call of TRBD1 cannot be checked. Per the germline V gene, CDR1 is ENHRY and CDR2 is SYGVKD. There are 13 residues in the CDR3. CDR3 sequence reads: CAITRGPQETQYF.

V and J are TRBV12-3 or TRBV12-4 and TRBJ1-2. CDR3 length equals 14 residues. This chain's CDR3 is CASTRQGVPYGYTF.

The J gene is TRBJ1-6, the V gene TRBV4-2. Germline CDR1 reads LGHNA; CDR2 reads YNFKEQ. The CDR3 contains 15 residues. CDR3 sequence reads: CASSQESRTNSPLHF.

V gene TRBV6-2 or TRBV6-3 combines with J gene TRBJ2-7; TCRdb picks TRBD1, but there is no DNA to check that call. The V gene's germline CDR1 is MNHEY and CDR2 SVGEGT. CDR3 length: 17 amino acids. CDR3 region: CASRDHRPGQGSYEQYF.

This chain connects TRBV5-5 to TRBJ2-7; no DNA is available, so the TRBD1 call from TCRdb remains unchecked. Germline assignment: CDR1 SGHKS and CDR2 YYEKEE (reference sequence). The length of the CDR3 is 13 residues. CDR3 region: CASSPPGAHEQYF.

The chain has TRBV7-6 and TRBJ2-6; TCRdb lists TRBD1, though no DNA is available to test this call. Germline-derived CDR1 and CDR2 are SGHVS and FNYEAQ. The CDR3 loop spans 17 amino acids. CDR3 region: CASSLATGNSGANVLTF.